The 18 T cell receptor beta chains in this list originate from one sample, sequenced in a study of T cells in Graves' hyperthyroidism and ophthalmopathy. Using RNA transcripts as the source, TCR beta CDR3 regions were amplified. The HTBI set primed first-round TCR CDR3 RT-PCR. TCRdb reanalysed the multiplex PCR reads using MiXCR and keeps one entry per CDR3 protein. The sample shows tens of thousands of distinct CDR3 sequences, just under 50% of them seen only once. What was sequenced was blood. The receptors here all came from a woman aged 25 to 39 with Graves' ophthalmopathy.

This chain uses TRBV29-1 with TRBJ1-2; D remains unclear. Trimming pared 4 bases from V and 2 bases from J, leaving 5 bases between. The CDR3 has 11 amino acids. Germline V lookup: CDR1 SQVTM, CDR2 ANQGSEA. The CDR3 protein is CSVAENYGYTF. In DNA form, the CDR3 reads TGCAGCGTTGCCGAGAACTATGGCTACACCTTC. Looking up the rest from reference TRBV29-1 and TRBJ1-2 gives the full variable domain: SAVISQKPSRDICQRGTSLTIQCQVDSQVTMMFWYRQQPGQSLTLIATANQGSEATYESGFVIDKFPISRPNLTFSTLTVSNMSPEDSSIYLCSVAENYGYTFGSGTRLTVV.

The table lists this clonotype with a count of one. In this CDR3 the conserved last residue, phenylalanine or tryptophan, is missing, so a read error is likely. The limits of the CDR3 on the DNA are not certain, so only TCRdb's listed CDR3 is given. The CDR3 sequence: CASSVVADEHRGAEN. The chain combines TRBV9 with TRBJ2-2. The CDR3 is 15 residues long, ends included. Germline CDR1 is SGDLS and CDR2 is YYNGEE.

Remarks on this clonotype: At one end the junction does not follow the germline gene, possibly because of a read error. The gene calls are TRBV10-3 and TRBJ2-1; D is unclear. Germline CDR1 and CDR2: ENHRY and SYGVKD. The CDR3 loop spans 16 amino acids. CDR3 bases: TGTGCCATCAGTGGTTCTGGCACTGGTTCGTACGATGAGCAGTCCTTC. Translation: CAISGSGTGSYDEQSF.

The gene calls are TRBV27 and TRBJ1-4; no definite D call. The CDR3 has 15 amino acids. Germline V gene data show CDR1 as MNHEY and CDR2 as SMNVEV (reference sequence). The V gene lost 1 base and the J gene lost 8 bases, with 14 bases spanning the gap. The CDR3 nucleotides read TGTGCCAGCAGTTTATTTTCCGGGGTTGGAGAAAAACTGTTTTTT. The encoded protein is CASSLFSGVGEKLFF.

For this clonotype: No conserved phenylalanine or tryptophan ends this CDR3, so it is likely a read error. It is unclear where the CDR3 begins or ends on the DNA, so no DNA is shown, and the CDR3 is as TCRdb lists it. The chain recombines TRBV20-1 with TRBJ1-3; the table's TRBD1 call for D was not verified on the DNA. From its first to its last residue, the CDR3 has 12 amino acids. Germline assignment: CDR1 DFQATT and CDR2 SNEGSKA (reference sequence). The CDR3 protein is CSARDRENTIDL.

The chain carries TRBV2 and TRBJ1-2, with D tentatively TRBD1 (6 bases). CDR1 is SNHLY, CDR2 FYNNEI, per germline. V was cut by 8 bases and J by 6 bases, with 16 bases left in between. This CDR3 spans 13 amino acids. CDR3 nucleotides: TGTGCCAGCCTCCGGGAGGGGGTGAATGGCTACACCTTC. This translates into CASLREGVNGYTF.

This clonotype has at least ten counts. The CDR3: CASRTSGRTYEQYF. The CDR3, as DNA: TGTGCCAGCAGAACTAGCGGGAGAACCTACGAGCAGTACTTC. The chain is built from TRBV6-5 and TRBJ2-7; the match to TRBD2 covers 11 bases. This CDR3 contains 14 residues. V dropped 6 bases and J dropped 2; count of bases not matched to a gene: 3. CDR1 is MNHEY and CDR2 is SVGAGI in the germline V gene.

The sample holds many counts of this clonotype. This chain links TRBV7-8 with TRBJ2-1; 9 positions match TRBD1. The CDR3 extends over 13 amino acids. CDR1 is SGHVS, CDR2 FQNEAQ, per germline. V lost 8 bases to trimming and J lost 6 bases; unmatched junction nucleotides: 5. The CDR3 reads CASRRTGVNEQFF. The CDR3 region has the DNA TGTGCCAGCCGGAGGACAGGGGTCAATGAGCAGTTCTTC.

The V gene is TRBV19, the J gene TRBJ1-2; no firm D call. The CDR3 spans 13 residues. The germline gives CDR1 LNHDA, CDR2 SQIVND (reference sequence). The V end was cut by 3 bases, the J end by 2 bases, with 7 bases between. Here the CDR3 DNA reads TGTGCCAGTAGTATCAACGGCAACTATGGCTACACCTTC. It is translated as CASSINGNYGYTF.

The chain links TRBV29-1 to TRBJ2-7, with 7 bases lining up with TRBD1. The CDR3 is made up of 10 amino acids. The V and J ends lost 8 bases and 6 bases, in that order; junction bases with no gene match: 4. Germline V CDR1 and CDR2: SQVTM, ANQGSEA. The CDR3 here is CSQGGGEQYF. DNA of the CDR3: TGCAGCCAAGGGGGCGGCGAGCAGTACTTC.

A remark on this clonotype: Without the conserved terminal phenylalanine or tryptophan, this CDR3 likely stems from a read error. It is unclear where the CDR3 begins or ends on the DNA, so no DNA is shown, and the CDR3 is as TCRdb lists it. V usage is TRBV6-1 and J usage is TRBJ1-1; the table gives TRBD1 as D, unverified against the DNA. The CDR3 is 13 residues long, counting both termini. The germline CDR1 and CDR2 sequences are MNHNS and SASEGT. CDR3 protein: CASSRTGVSEAFL.

This clonotype showed up just once. The chain joins TRBV2 to TRBJ2-5; D remains ambiguous. This CDR3 is built from 17 residues. Germline assignment: CDR1 SNHLY and CDR2 FYNNEI. V was shortened by 8 bases and J by 2 bases, with 24 bases between the two germline ends. The CDR3 region is CASQSASSRDGQETQYF. In DNA, the CDR3 is TGTGCCAGCCAGAGCGCCAGCAGCCGTGACGGGCAAGAGACCCAGTACTTC.

This clonotype is medium-sized (0.01 to 0.1%) in the sample. V is TRBV2 and J is TRBJ2-7; D is unresolved. The length of the CDR3 is 10 residues. Germline CDR1 reads SNHLY; CDR2 reads FYNNEI. V was pared by 7 bases and J by 4 bases, with 5 bases between. In DNA, the CDR3 is TGTGCCAGCAAGGAGTACGAGCAGTACTTC. Translating gives CASKEYEQYF.

As DNA, the CDR3 is TGTGGTAGCAGTCCGGGACTAGCGGGCTCCTACAATGAGCAGTTCTTC. Amino acids: CGSSPGLAGSYNEQFF. The chain employs TRBV7-7 and TRBJ2-1; 12 nucleotides match TRBD2. Germline CDR1 is SSHAT and CDR2 is FNYEAQ (reference sequence). The CDR3 contains 16 residues.

This clonotype appeared many times. The chain is built from TRBV7-9 and TRBJ2-3; tentatively, D is TRBD1 (6 bases). V lost 5 bases to trimming and J lost 7 bases, with 16 bases between them. The CDR3 spans 14 residues. The germline V gene has CDR1 SEHNR and CDR2 FQNEAQ (reference sequence). CDR3 coding DNA: TGTGCCAGCAGCCCCCGGGACAAAAGAAATACGCAGTATTTT. This translates into CASSPRDKRNTQYF.

The chain joins TRBV7-2 to TRBJ2-3, with a tentative D call TRBD2 (9 bases). V was pared by 5 bases and J by 4 bases, with 19 bases between. Per germline, CDR1 SGHTA and CDR2 FQGNSA. The CDR3 length is 16 residues. The CDR3 bases are TGTGCCAGCAGCGACAGGGGTAGCGGGAGTCCAGATACGCAGTATTTT. Amino acid sequence: CASSDRGSGSPDTQYF.

This clonotype has a count of ten or more. This sequence joins TRBV19 and TRBJ2-5; 9 nucleotides line up with TRBD1. Germline CDR1 is LNHDA and CDR2 is SQIVND (reference sequence). The CDR3 spans 16 residues. V was pared by 6 bases and J by 5 bases, with 13 bases of the junction left unmatched. The CDR3 DNA reads TGTGCCAGTAGCTCACCCCTTGGGACAGGGTCGGAGACCCAGTACTTC. Translating it yields CASSSPLGTGSETQYF.

This clonotype occurred many times. This chain joins TRBV19 and TRBJ2-7; D is perhaps TRBD1 (6 bases). V was trimmed by 5 bases and J by 2 bases, leaving 19 bases between them. This CDR3 region has 16 residues. Per germline, CDR1 LNHDA and CDR2 SQIVND (reference sequence). The CDR3 DNA reads TGTGCCAGTAGTCCAGGGGCCGGGTCGAATCCCTACGAGCAGTACTTC. As protein: CASSPGAGSNPYEQYF.